Below are 8 T cell receptor beta chains sequenced from a single sample in a study of identical twins. MiXCR, applied by TCRdb to the 5' RACE reads, yields one record per CDR3 protein. The sample has some 1,700,000 distinct CDR3 sequences; around 33% are singletons. Material: cord blood. The source of these receptors is a newborn girl in good health.

This clonotype has more than one count but fewer than ten. V usage is TRBV6-4 and J usage is TRBJ2-7; 7 positions match TRBD1. The V gene's germline CDR1 is MRHNA and CDR2 SNTAGT. This CDR3 is 15 amino acids long. Trimming at V came to 6 bases and at J to 4 bases, leaving 12 bases not matched to a gene. The CDR3 bases are TGTGCCAGCAGGAAACGGGACAGCTCCCTTTACGAGCAGTACTTC. It codes for CASRKRDSSLYEQYF.

The chain employs TRBV19 and TRBJ2-1; 7 bases map to TRBD1. This CDR3 is built from 14 residues. V lost 4 bases and J lost 7; bases outside the gene matches: 7. The germline V gene has CDR1 LNHDA and CDR2 SQIVND (reference sequence). The CDR3 region is CASSTTGTANEQFF. For the CDR3, the DNA is TGTGCCAGTAGTACAACCGGGACAGCAAATGAGCAGTTCTTC.

This clonotype has more than one count but fewer than ten. This sequence joins TRBV20-1 and TRBJ2-7, with D tentatively TRBD1 (6 bases). The CDR3 is 11 amino acids. V was cut by 4 bases and J by 5 bases, with 9 bases left in between. The germline gives CDR1 DFQATT, CDR2 SNEGSKA (reference sequence). Here the CDR3 reads CSANRDHEQYF. CDR3 nucleotide sequence: TGCAGTGCTAACAGGGACCACGAGCAGTACTTC.

Only a few counts were recorded for this clonotype. The chain links TRBV29-1 to TRBJ2-7; no reliable D call. Trimming cost V 0 bases and J 0 bases, with 6 bases left between them. The CDR3 spans 13 residues. The germline CDR1 and CDR2 sequences are SQVTM and ANQGSEA. In DNA, the CDR3 is TGCAGCGTTGAAGATCCGTACTCCTACGAGCAGTACTTC. It specifies CSVEDPYSYEQYF.

In its sample, this clonotype was seen a few times. This chain links TRBV5-1 with TRBJ1-2; tentatively, D is TRBD1 (6 bases). V lost 4 bases and J lost 9, with 40 bases in between. The CDR3 is 21 residues long. CDR1 and CDR2 (germline): SGHRS, YFSETQ. CDR3 region: CASSTGAYRETKSLRQGSYTF. The CDR3 DNA follows: TGCGCCAGCAGCACTGGGGCCTACAGGGAAACGAAATCCCTCCGGCAAGGGAGCTACACCTTC.

This clonotype showed up just a few times. The gene calls are TRBV7-2 and TRBJ2-3, with D tentatively TRBD1 (6 bases). The CDR3 is 14 amino acids. Germline V gives CDR1 SGHTA, CDR2 FQGNSA. Trimming took off 1 base at V and 8 bases at J, with 13 bases between the two ends. In nucleotides, the CDR3 is TGTGCCAGCAGCTTAGGACAGGAAGGGGTTACGCAGTATTTT. Translation: CASSLGQEGVTQYF.

This sequence joins TRBV6-6 and TRBJ2-7, with TRBD2 matching 9 bases. After removal of 1 base from V and 1 base from J, the junction contained 8 bases not matched to a gene. There are 17 residues in the CDR3. Germline V lookup: CDR1 MNHNY, CDR2 SVGAGI (reference sequence). CDR3: CASSYFPSGVLSYEQYF. The CDR3 bases are TGTGCCAGCAGTTACTTCCCTAGCGGGGTTCTATCCTACGAGCAGTACTTC.

The rearrangement links TRBV20-1 to TRBJ2-3; TRBD2 matches at 12 bases. The J segment lost 6 bases and the V segment lost 1 base, leaving 2 bases of the junction unmatched. Germline lookup yields CDR1 DFQATT and CDR2 SNEGSKA (reference sequence). This CDR3 region has 14 residues. CDR3 sequence reads: CSARGTSGADTQYF. The CDR3 coding sequence is TGCAGTGCTAGAGGGACTAGCGGGGCGGATACGCAGTATTTT.